Below, one T cell receptor (beta chain) is given with its context. Original analysis: Nucleated cell counts were estimated from reference gene primer amplification. Clones were sequenced by immunoSEQ multiplex PCR, and TCRdb holds only the in-frame ones, with some missing. D and trimming come from the DNA, and the V and J calls and clone size come from that table. The table includes 100,000 to 150,000 clones, 80% to 85% detected once. This sample is drawn from a study of blood T cell repertoires in COVID-19. Background on the study: The study drew acute and convalescent COVID-19 samples from the United States, Italy and Spain.

The germline CDR1 and CDR2 sequences are SGHTA and FQGNSA. The CDR3 runs 13 residues. The V end lost 2 bases, the J end lost 6 bases, and 10 bases lay between the germline ends. Sequencing was carried out using PBMCs or T cells enriched from blood (not recorded which). This TCR came from a woman in her twenties or thirties who had recovered from COVID-19. V and J are TRBV7-2 and TRBJ1-2; D not resolved. The CDR3 reads CASSLTYSDGYTF. The CDR3 bases are TGTGCCAGCAGCTTAACCTACTCGGATGGCTACACCTTC.